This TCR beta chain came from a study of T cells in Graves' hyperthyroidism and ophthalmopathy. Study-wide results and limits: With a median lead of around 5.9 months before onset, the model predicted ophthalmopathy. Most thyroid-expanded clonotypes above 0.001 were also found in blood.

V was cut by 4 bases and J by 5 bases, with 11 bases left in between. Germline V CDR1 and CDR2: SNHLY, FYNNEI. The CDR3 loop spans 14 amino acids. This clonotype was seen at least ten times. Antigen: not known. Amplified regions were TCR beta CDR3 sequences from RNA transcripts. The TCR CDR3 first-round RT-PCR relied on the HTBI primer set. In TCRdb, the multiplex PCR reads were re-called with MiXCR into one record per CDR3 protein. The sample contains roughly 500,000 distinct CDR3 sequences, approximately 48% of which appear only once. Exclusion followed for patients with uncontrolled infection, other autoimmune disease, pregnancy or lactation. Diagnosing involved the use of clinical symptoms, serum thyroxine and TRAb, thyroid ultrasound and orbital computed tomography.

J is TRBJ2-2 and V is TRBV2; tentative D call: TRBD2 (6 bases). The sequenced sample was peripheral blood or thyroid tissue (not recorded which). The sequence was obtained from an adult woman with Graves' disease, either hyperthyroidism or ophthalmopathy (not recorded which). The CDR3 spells CASSVVEGTGELFF. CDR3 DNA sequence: TGTGCCAGCAGTGTAGTGGAGGGGACCGGGGAGCTGTTTTTT.